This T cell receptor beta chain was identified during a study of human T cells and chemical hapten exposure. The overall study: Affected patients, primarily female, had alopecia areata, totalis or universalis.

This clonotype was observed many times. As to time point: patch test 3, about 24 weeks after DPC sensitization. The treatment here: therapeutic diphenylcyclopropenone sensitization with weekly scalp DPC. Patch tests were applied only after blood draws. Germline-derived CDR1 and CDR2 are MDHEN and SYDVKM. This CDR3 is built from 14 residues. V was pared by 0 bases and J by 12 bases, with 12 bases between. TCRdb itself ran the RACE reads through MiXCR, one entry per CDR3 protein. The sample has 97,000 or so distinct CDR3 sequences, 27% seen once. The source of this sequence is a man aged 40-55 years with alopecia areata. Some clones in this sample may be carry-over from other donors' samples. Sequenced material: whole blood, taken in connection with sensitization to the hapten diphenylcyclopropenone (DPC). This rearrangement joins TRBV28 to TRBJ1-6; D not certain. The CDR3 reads CASSLWNREKPLHF. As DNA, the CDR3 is TGTGCCAGCAGTTTATGGAACCGGGAGAAACCCCTCCACTTT.